This entry concerns a single T cell receptor beta chain. Its antigen is unknown. This record belongs to a study of T cell responses to AZD1222 COVID-19 vaccine. This CDR3 contains 13 residues. The germline V gene encodes CDR1 ENHRY and CDR2 SYGVKD. Trimming shortened V by 8 bases and J by 3 bases, and 10 bases separated the two germline ends. General study points: Targets within unmutated variant regions were reportedly found for nearly half of spike-specific TCRs.

The repertoire was sequenced with immunoSEQ multiplex PCR; TCRdb's copy has only in-frame clones and lacks some. The top ten clones hold over 6% of a sample with approximately 180,000 clones, 88% of them seen once. The gene calls are TRBV10-3 and TRBJ1-4, with TRBD1 as a possible D gene (6 bases). The sequence derives from an adult in good health. Sample: peripheral blood, taken on day 0 of AZD1222 vaccination. The CDR3 DNA is TGTGCCATCGGGCGGGGGCCTAATGAAAAACTGTTTTTT. It yields the protein CAIGRGPNEKLFF.